The present T cell receptor beta chain was sequenced within a study of shared clonotypes between healthy human individuals. Study-level findings and limits: Non-shared clonotypes were found to have lower generation probabilities than the clonotypes that were shared by all four of the sorted-subset donors. Roughly 4.6% of naive CD4 clonotypes were common to several donors. The donor pool, a small one, limited the genetic and exposure-history diversity represented.

Only in-frame clones appear in the TCRdb table, and some are missing; sequencing was by immunoSEQ multiplex PCR. Among hundreds of thousands of clones listed, 95% to 98% were seen once. The germline gives CDR1 KGHSH, CDR2 LQKENI. This CDR3 comprises 15 residues. The V and J ends lost 3 bases and 0 bases, in that order; junction bases with no gene match: 4. CD8 cells classed as naive were CD45RO-negative and positively selected for CCR7, excluding terminally differentiated effector memory CD45RA+ cells. Concerning this clone: Its target is not known.

The chain links TRBV18 to TRBJ2-7, with 8 bases that match TRBD1. The sample comprised naive CD8+ T cells sorted from blood. This clonotype originated in a man aged 25-45 years in good health. This CDR3 reads CASSPDRGPSYEQYF. For the CDR3, the DNA is TGTGCCAGCTCACCCGACAGGGGACCCTCCTACGAGCAGTACTTC.